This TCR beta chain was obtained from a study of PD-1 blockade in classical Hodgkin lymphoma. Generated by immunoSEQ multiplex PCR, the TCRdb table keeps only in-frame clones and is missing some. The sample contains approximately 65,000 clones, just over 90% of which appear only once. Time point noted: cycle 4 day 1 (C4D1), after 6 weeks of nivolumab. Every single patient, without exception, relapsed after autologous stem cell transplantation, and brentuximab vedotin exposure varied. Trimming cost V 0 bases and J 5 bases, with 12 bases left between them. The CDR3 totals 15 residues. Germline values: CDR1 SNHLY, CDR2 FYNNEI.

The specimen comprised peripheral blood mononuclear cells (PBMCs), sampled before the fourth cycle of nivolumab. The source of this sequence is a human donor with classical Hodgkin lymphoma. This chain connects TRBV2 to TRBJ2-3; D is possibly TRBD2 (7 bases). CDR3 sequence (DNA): TGTGCCAGCAGTGAAGCGGGAGGGGGGGTAGATACGCAGTATTTT. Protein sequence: CASSEAGGGVDTQYF.